This T cell receptor (beta chain) was identified during a study of T cell repertoires in cytomegalovirus infection. TCRdb re-called the reads through MiXCR, storing one row per CDR3 protein. The profile shows roughly 180,000 distinct CDR3 sequences, about a fifth of them singletons. Comments on this clonotype: The antigen remains undetermined.

V shed 6 bases and J shed 3 bases, with 9 bases lying between them. The CDR3 totals 12 residues. Per the germline V gene, CDR1 is SGHTA and CDR2 is FQGNSA. This receptor was taken from a human donor in good health (CMV status not recorded). Some clones in this sample may be carry-over from other donors' samples. This chain uses TRBV7-2 with TRBJ2-7; D ambiguous. This specimen consisted of CD8+ T cells from cultured PBMCs, obtained from culture after CMV antigen stimulation. CDR3: CASRPTGYEQYF. The CDR3 nucleotides read TGTGCCAGCAGACCGACGGGCTACGAGCAGTACTTC.